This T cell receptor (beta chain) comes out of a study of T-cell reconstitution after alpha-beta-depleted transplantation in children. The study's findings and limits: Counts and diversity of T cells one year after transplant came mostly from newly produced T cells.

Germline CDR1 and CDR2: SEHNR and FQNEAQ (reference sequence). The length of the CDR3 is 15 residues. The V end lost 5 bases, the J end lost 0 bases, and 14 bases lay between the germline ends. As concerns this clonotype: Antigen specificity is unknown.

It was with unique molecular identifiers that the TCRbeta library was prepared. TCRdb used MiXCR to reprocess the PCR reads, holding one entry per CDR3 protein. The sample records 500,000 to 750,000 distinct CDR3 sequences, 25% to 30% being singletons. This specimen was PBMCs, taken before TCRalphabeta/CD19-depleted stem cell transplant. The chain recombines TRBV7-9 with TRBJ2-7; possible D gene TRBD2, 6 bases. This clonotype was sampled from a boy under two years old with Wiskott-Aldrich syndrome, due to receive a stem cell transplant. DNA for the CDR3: TGTGCCAGCAGCCCTACCCGGGACTTCTCCTACGAGCAGTACTTC. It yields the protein CASSPTRDFSYEQYF.